This T cell receptor beta chain is from a study of T cell responses to AZD1222 COVID-19 vaccine (dated by TCRdb to about 2021). General notes on the study: TCR sequencing covered some 240 trial participants: approximately 200 given two doses of AZD1222 and 26 given two doses of MenACWY control vaccine. Trial participants were enrolled into age subgroups of 18-55, 56-69 and 70-plus years, which contained approximately 150, 30 and 60 TCR-sequenced participants, respectively. Beyond this particular receptor, the publication reports: In the small 56-69-year group, the increase in depth fell short of significance, most likely because of low power. Because no day 14 peak-response samples were available, repertoires were characterized only after the peak T cell response. Spike-specific TCR breadth and depth rose significantly after two AZD1222 doses compared with day 0 and with MenACWY recipients. Nearly half of unique spike-specific TCRs reportedly recognized epitopes outside regions mutated in the B.1.351 and B.1.1.7 variants. The whole spike protein was spanned by vaccine-associated CD4 TCRs, and dominant responses were seen in regions 160-218 and 743-854. Participants were mostly white British and included more females than males, and it was suggested by the authors that clonal diversity may have been underestimated. Conclusions about previously exposed vaccinees are limited because only six or seven AZD1222 recipients were SARS-CoV-2 seropositive at baseline.

CDR1 and CDR2 (MGHDK, SYGVNS) derive from the germline V gene. V is shortened by 5 bases, J by 4 bases, and the region joining them spans 11 bases. There are 13 amino acids in the CDR3, from cysteine to phenylalanine inclusive. The read is trimmed to its CDR3 DNA, 39 bases read in frame from base 1. On this clone: Its antigen remains unidentified. The input lacks base qualities; no much larger clone sits a single base away.

Sample time point, as interpreted from the label and publication: about 28 days (+/-7) after the second vaccine dose. AZD1222 recipients with second doses at about 4 weeks or about 12 weeks were pooled, because spike-specific TCR depth and breadth did not differ between schedules. Samples from vaccinated people were obtained from the UK trials COV001 and COV002, which included a single-blind randomized controlled phase 2/3 trial of AZD1222 (ChAdOx1 nCoV-19) in healthy adults. Trial participant PBMC samples were collected at day 0 and day 28 after the second dose for TCRbeta chain sequencing. The CDR3 regions of human TCRbeta chains were subjected to immunosequencing. The original methods were these. Repertoire TCRs were matched against a reference library of SARS-CoV-2-specific TCRs generated with the MIRA antigen-specificity platform. Breadth was defined as the fraction of unique TCRs that were SARS-CoV-2-associated, and depth was defined as the fraction of total T cells that were SARS-CoV-2-associated. Using the MIRA data, every spike-specific TCR was mapped to the spike region that the TCR reacted to and assigned to either a CD4 or a CD8 class. Log10-transformed breadth and depth values were compared by one-way ANOVA with Sidak's multiple comparisons tests. TCRdb carries this immuneACCESS record with in-frame sequences only. Its versions omit some clonotypes, under half of them owing to an unresolved V gene in the studies checked, with the rest unexplained. That table furnishes V, J and clone size, whereas the DNA furnished D and trimming. The sample data list roughly 150,000 clones, and 87% of these were observed just once. Roughly 9.7% of the sample is in the top ten clones.

The sequence joins TRBV25-1 to TRBJ1-1; no D segment can be confidently identified. This clonotype was obtained from an adult who received the AZD1222 COVID-19 vaccine. Sequencing was performed on peripheral blood, taken 28 days after the second AZD1222 dose. The DNA sequence is as follows: TGTGCCAGCAGTCGGTCGGGGAGCACTGAAGCTTTCTTT. It encodes CASSRSGSTEAFF.